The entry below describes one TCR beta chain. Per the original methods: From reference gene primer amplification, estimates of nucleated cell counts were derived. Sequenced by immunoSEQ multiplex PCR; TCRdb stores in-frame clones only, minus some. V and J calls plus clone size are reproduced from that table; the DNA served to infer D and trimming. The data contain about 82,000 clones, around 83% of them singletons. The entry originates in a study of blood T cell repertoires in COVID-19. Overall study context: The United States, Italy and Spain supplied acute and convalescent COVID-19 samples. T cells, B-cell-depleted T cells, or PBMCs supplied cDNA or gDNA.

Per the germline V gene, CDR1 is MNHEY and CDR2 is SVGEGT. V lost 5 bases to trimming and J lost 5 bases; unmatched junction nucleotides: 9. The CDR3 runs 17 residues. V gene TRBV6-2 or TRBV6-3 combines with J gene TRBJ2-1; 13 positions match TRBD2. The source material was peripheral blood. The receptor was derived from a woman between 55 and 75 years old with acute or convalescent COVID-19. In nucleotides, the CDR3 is TGTGCCAGCAGTCCGACTAGCGGGAGGCCCATGGACAATGAGCAGTTCTTC. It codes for CASSPTSGRPMDNEQFF.